This T cell receptor beta chain emerged from a study of T cell responses to AZD1222 COVID-19 vaccine. Germline assignment: CDR1 SGHRS and CDR2 YFSETQ. Trimming cost V 0 bases and J 2 bases, with 6 bases left between them. The CDR3 extends over 14 amino acids. The protocol was immunoSEQ multiplex PCR, while the TCRdb copy is restricted to in-frame clones and leaves out a portion. The table shows tens of thousands of clones, with about three quarters occurring only once. The TCR originated in an adult in good health. The material sequenced was peripheral blood, taken on day 0 of AZD1222 vaccination. V and J are TRBV5-1 and TRBJ2-1, with a possible D match to TRBD2 (6 bases). The CDR3: CASSLGTTYNEQFF. The CDR3 region has the DNA TGCGCCAGCAGCTTGGGGACTACCTACAATGAGCAGTTCTTC.